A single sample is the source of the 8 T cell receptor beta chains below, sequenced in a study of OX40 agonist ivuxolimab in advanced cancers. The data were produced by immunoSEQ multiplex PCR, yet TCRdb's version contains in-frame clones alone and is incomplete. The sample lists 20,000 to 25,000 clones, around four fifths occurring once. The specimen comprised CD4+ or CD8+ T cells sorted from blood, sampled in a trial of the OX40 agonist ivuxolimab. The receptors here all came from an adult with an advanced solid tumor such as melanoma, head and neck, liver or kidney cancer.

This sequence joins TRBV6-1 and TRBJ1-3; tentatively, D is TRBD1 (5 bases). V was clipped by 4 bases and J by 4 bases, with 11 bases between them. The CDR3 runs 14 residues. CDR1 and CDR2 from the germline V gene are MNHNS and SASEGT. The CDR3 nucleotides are TGTGCCAGCAGTGCAGGGCCTTACGGAAACACCATATATTTT. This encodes CASSAGPYGNTIYF.

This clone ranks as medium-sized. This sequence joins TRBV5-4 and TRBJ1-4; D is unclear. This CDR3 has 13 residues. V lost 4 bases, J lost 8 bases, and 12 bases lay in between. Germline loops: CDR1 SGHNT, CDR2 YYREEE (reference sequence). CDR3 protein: CASSGPREEKLFF. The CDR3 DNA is TGTGCCAGCAGCGGTCCTCGCGAGGAAAAACTGTTTTTT.

The CDR3 reads CASSRDITSNQPQHF. Here the CDR3 DNA reads TGTGCCAGCAGTCGGGACATAACTAGCAATCAGCCCCAGCATTTT. This rearrangement joins TRBV6-1 to TRBJ1-5; tentatively, D is TRBD1 (6 bases). CDR3 size: 15 residues. V shed 5 bases and J shed 0 bases, with 11 bases lying between them. Germline CDR1 is MNHNS and CDR2 is SASEGT.

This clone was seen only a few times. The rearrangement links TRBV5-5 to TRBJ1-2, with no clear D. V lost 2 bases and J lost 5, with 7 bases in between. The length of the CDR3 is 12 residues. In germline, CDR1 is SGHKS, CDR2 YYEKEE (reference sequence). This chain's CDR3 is CASSFRGYGYTF. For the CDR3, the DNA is TGTGCCAGCAGCTTTCGGGGTTATGGCTACACCTTC.

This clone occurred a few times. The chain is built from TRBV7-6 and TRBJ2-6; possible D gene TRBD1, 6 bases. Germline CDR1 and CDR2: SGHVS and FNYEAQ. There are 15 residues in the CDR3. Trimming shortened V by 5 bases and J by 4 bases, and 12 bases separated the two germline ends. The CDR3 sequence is CASSQQGSGANVLTF. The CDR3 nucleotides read TGTGCCAGCAGCCAGCAGGGGTCAGGGGCCAACGTCCTGACTTTC.

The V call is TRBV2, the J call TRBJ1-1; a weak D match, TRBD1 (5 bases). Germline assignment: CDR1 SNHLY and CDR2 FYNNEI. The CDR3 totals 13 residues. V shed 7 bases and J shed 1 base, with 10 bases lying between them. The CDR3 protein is CASTDDRNTEAFF. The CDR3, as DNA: TGTGCCAGCACGGACGACAGGAACACTGAAGCTTTCTTT.

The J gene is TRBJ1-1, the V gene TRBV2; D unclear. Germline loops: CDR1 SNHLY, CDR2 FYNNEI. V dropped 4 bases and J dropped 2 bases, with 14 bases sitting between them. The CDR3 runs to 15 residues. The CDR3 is CASSAPGGLNTEAFF. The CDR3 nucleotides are TGTGCCAGCAGTGCCCCCGGTGGGCTAAACACTGAAGCTTTCTTT.

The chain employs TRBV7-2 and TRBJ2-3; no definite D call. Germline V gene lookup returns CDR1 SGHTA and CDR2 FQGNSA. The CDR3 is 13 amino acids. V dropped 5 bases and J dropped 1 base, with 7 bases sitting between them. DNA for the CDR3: TGTGCCAGCAGCCGTTACCGCACAGATACGCAGTATTTT. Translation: CASSRYRTDTQYF.